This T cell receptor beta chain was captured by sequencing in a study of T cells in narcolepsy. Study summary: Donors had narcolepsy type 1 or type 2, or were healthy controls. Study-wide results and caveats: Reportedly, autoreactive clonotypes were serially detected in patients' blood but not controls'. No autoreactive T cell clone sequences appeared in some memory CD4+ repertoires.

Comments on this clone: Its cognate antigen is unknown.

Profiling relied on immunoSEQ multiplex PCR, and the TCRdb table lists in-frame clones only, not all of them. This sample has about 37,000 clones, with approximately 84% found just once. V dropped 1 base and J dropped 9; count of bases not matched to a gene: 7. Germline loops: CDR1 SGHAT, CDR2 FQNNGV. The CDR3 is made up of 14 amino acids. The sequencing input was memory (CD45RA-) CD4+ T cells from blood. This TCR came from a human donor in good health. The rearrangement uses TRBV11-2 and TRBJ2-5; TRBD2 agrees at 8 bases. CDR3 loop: CASSLARGVRPQYF. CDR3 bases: TGTGCCAGCAGCTTAGCGCGGGGGGTCAGGCCCCAGTACTTC. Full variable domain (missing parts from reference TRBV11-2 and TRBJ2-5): EAGVAQSPRYKIIEKRQSVAFWCNPISGHATLYWYQQILGQGPKLLIQFQNNGVVDDSQLPKDRFSAERLKGVDSTLKIQPAKLEDSAVYLCASSLARGVRPQYFGPGTRLLVL.